Presented here are 25 T cell receptor beta chains from one specimen sequenced in a study of blood T cell repertoires in COVID-19. Data came from immunoSEQ multiplex PCR; TCRdb stores just in-frame clones and leaves some out. The table shows roughly 69,000 clones, with around 80% occurring only once. Sequencing was carried out using peripheral blood. The receptor source for this set is a human donor in a cohort sampled during active COVID-19.

This clone was detected a few times. The gene calls are TRBV7-8 and TRBJ2-1, with D maybe TRBD1 (5 bases). V was trimmed by 1 base and J by 6 bases, leaving 13 bases between them. Per germline, CDR1 SGHVS and CDR2 FQNEAQ. CDR3 length: 15 amino acids. CDR3 loop: CASSLVGARANEQFF. The DNA of the CDR3 is TGTGCCAGCAGCTTAGTAGGGGCTCGTGCCAATGAGCAGTTCTTC.

V and J are TRBV5-1 and TRBJ1-1, with a possible D match to TRBD1 (6 bases). Trimming took off 0 bases at V and 1 base at J, with 7 bases between the two ends. Germline CDR1 SGHRS, CDR2 YFSETQ. The CDR3 has 14 residues. DNA for the CDR3: TGCGCCAGCAGCTTGGGGGGGCGGAACACTGAAGCTTTCTTT. It is translated as CASSLGGRNTEAFF.

As DNA, the CDR3 is TGTGCCTGCCTCCGCGGACAGGGTTTTGCTTCACCCCTCCACTTT. Translated: CACLRGQGFASPLHF. The V and J genes are TRBV30 and TRBJ1-6; 8 positions agree with TRBD1. This CDR3 is 15 amino acids long. Germline CDR1 reads GTSNPN; CDR2 reads SVGIG (reference sequence). V was pared by 6 bases and J by 9 bases, with 13 bases of the junction left unmatched.

DNA for the CDR3: TGTGCCTGGAGTCGGCGGGGCGGGCGGACTGAAGCTTTCTTT. Its translation: CAWSRRGGRTEAFF. The chain joins TRBV30 to TRBJ1-1; TRBD1 is a possible D gene (5 bases). This CDR3 spans 14 amino acids. Trimming stripped 2 bases from V and 5 bases from J, with 15 bases between. Germline V gene sequence: CDR1 GTSNPN, CDR2 SVGIG (reference sequence).

This clone was found a few times. V gene TRBV6-6 combines with J gene TRBJ1-5, with unresolved D. CDR3 length equals 15 residues. The V gene lost 0 bases and the J gene lost 2 bases, with 8 bases spanning the gap. The germline V gene encodes CDR1 MNHNY and CDR2 SVGAGI (reference sequence). CDR3: CASSYSRLRNQPQHF. For the CDR3, the DNA is TGTGCCAGCAGTTACTCGAGGTTACGCAATCAGCCCCAGCATTTT.

The chain couples TRBV9 to TRBJ1-6; TRBD1 might be the D (6 bases). Germline CDR1 reads SGDLS; CDR2 reads YYNGEE. V was pared by 4 bases and J by 9 bases, with 14 bases between. The CDR3 runs to 14 residues. CDR3: CASSPRQASSPLHF. DNA for the CDR3: TGTGCCAGCAGCCCCCGACAGGCTAGTTCACCCCTCCACTTT.

This clone was found a few times. V gene TRBV3-1 (or the pseudogene TRBV3-2) combines with J gene TRBJ1-5; D remains unclear. The CDR3 has 13 amino acids. V dropped 0 bases and J dropped 4 bases, with 4 bases sitting between them. The germline CDR1 and CDR2 sequences are LGHDT and YNNKEL (reference sequence). CDR3 nucleotide sequence: TGTGCCAGCAGCCAAGATTCGAATCAGCCCCAGCATTTT. Amino acids: CASSQDSNQPQHF.

This clone was counted a few times. This chain joins TRBV13 and TRBJ1-5, with 7 positions matching TRBD1. The germline gives CDR1 PRHDT, CDR2 FYEKMQ (reference sequence). The junction had 7 bases not matched to a gene; V was cut back by 4 bases and J by 1 base. The CDR3 spans 16 residues. Written as DNA, the CDR3 is TGTGCCAGCAGCTCGAACAGGGGCTTAAGCAATCAGCCCCAGCATTTT. It is translated as CASSSNRGLSNQPQHF.

The CDR3 is CASSFTRWTGELFF. The CDR3 DNA is TGTGCCAGCAGCTTCACTAGGTGGACCGGGGAGCTGTTTTTT. The chain carries TRBV11-2 and TRBJ2-2; tentatively, D is TRBD2 (5 bases). The CDR3 has 14 amino acids. V lost 3 bases, J lost 5 bases, and 10 bases lay in between. Germline loops: CDR1 SGHAT, CDR2 FQNNGV.

The rearrangement uses TRBV5-1 and TRBJ1-4; 8 positions match TRBD1. The CDR3 is 14 residues long. Trimming took 3 bases from V and 9 from J; bases not matched to a gene: 7. Germline V lookup: CDR1 SGHRS, CDR2 YFSETQ. The CDR3 here is CASSYGQGAQKLFF. The CDR3, as DNA: TGCGCCAGCAGCTACGGGCAGGGGGCCCAAAAACTGTTTTTT.

The chain employs TRBV5-4 and TRBJ2-1; D might be TRBD2 (6 bases). V lost 4 bases and J lost 7, with 15 bases in between. The V gene's germline CDR1 is SGHNT and CDR2 YYREEE (reference sequence). This CDR3 has 14 amino acids. CDR3 region: CASSQGLLRNEQFF. CDR3 coding DNA: TGTGCCAGCAGCCAGGGACTGCTTAGGAATGAGCAGTTCTTC.

V and J are TRBV10-2 and TRBJ2-3, with 8 positions matching TRBD2. This CDR3 contains 15 residues. Per the germline V gene, CDR1 is WSHSY and CDR2 is SAAADI. V lost 6 bases and J lost 7; bases outside the gene matches: 12. For the CDR3, the DNA is TGCGCCAGCAGGGGAACGGGGGGGATAACGAATACGCAGTATTTT. It codes for CASRGTGGITNTQYF.

The chain recombines TRBV7-2 with TRBJ2-2, with D uncertain. CDR3 size: 14 residues. Trimming took off 3 bases at V and 2 bases at J, with 7 bases between the two ends. Germline CDR1 SGHTA, CDR2 FQGNSA. CDR3 DNA: TGTGCCAGCAGCTTCGGCGGAAACACCGGGGAGCTGTTTTTT. This codes for CASSFGGNTGELFF. Complete variable domain (other parts from reference TRBV7-2 and TRBJ2-2): GAGVSQSPSNKVTEKGKDVELRCDPISGHTALYWYRQSLGQGLEFLIYFQGNSAPDKSGLPSDRFSAERTGGSVSTLTIQRTQQEDSAVYLCASSFGGNTGELFFGEGSRLTVL.

The chain employs TRBV4-2 and TRBJ1-4, with TRBD1 matching 8 bases. The V and J ends lost 1 base and 8 bases, in that order; junction bases with no gene match: 15. Germline V gives CDR1 LGHNA, CDR2 YNFKEQ. The CDR3 sequence is 18 residues long. The CDR3 DNA reads TGTGCCAGCAGCCAAGGCAACACGGGGGCAGGGGGCGAGGAAAAACTGTTTTTT. Translated, it gives CASSQGNTGAGGEEKLFF.

V and J are TRBV3-1 (or the pseudogene TRBV3-2) and TRBJ2-2; 7 nucleotides align to TRBD2. Germline-derived CDR1 and CDR2 are LGHDT and YNNKEL (reference sequence). The V and J ends lost 6 bases and 4 bases, in that order; junction bases with no gene match: 5. This CDR3 is built from 14 residues. CDR3: CASRTTGGTGELFF. In DNA form, the CDR3 reads TGTGCCAGCAGAACCACGGGGGGCACCGGGGAGCTGTTTTTT.

The V call is TRBV9, the J call TRBJ2-5; 15 bases line up with TRBD2. The CDR3 loop spans 18 amino acids. With 0 bases clipped from V and 4 bases from J, the junction kept 7 bases outside the gene matches. CDR1 is SGDLS, CDR2 YYNGEE, per germline. The CDR3 nucleotides are TGTGCCAGCAGCGTAGGGACTAGCGGGGGGGAATTAGGAGAGACCCAGTACTTC. Translated, it gives CASSVGTSGGELGETQYF.

This clone was seen more than once but under ten times. This chain connects TRBV10-3 to TRBJ2-5, with a weak D call TRBD2 (5 bases). Trimming stripped 5 bases from V and 3 bases from J, with 10 bases between. Germline lookup yields CDR1 ENHRY and CDR2 SYGVKD. This CDR3 is 13 amino acids long. Written as DNA, the CDR3 is TGTGCCATCAGTACGGGATTGGAAGAGACCCAGTACTTC. This codes for CAISTGLEETQYF.

The chain combines TRBV19 with TRBJ1-5; D perhaps matches TRBD1 (6 bases). Germline V CDR1 and CDR2: LNHDA, SQIVND (reference sequence). The CDR3 is 14 amino acids. V was trimmed by 4 bases and J by 4 bases, leaving 11 bases between them. This CDR3 reads CASSTGTLNQPQHF. The CDR3 nucleotides are TGTGCCAGTAGTACTGGGACACTAAATCAGCCCCAGCATTTT.

V is TRBV18 and J is TRBJ1-5, with TRBD1 matching 9 bases. Germline assignment: CDR1 KGHSH and CDR2 LQKENI. The length of the CDR3 is 15 residues. V gave up 4 bases and J gave up 11 bases; unmatched junction bases: 12. This chain's CDR3 is CASSLEQGAQGAQHF. CDR3 DNA: TGTGCCAGCTCACTCGAACAGGGGGCGCAGGGGGCCCAGCATTTT. The complete variable domain, with remaining parts taken from reference TRBV18 and TRBJ1-5, reads NAGVMQNPRHLVRRRGQEARLRCSPMKGHSHVYWYRQLPEEGLKFMVYLQKENIIDESGMPKERFSAEFPKEGPSILRIQQVVRGDSAAYFCASSLEQGAQGAQHFGDGTRLSIL.

This rearrangement joins TRBV12-3 or TRBV12-4 to TRBJ1-2; possibly TRBD1 for D (6 bases). The CDR3 extends over 12 amino acids. The germline V and J ends were trimmed by 6 bases and 3 bases, with 8 bases remaining between them. Here the CDR3 reads CASRSGDYGYTF. CDR3 coding DNA: TGTGCCAGCAGGTCAGGGGACTATGGCTACACCTTC.

The V gene is TRBV14, the J gene TRBJ2-2, with 7 positions matching TRBD1. The CDR3 runs to 15 residues. The V and J ends lost 4 bases and 5 bases, in that order; junction bases with no gene match: 7. Germline CDR1 is SGHDN and CDR2 is FVKESK. CDR3 in amino acids: CASSPTGVYTGELFF. CDR3 DNA: TGTGCCAGCAGCCCCACAGGGGTTTATACCGGGGAGCTGTTTTTT.

The chain recombines TRBV24-1 with TRBJ1-1, with unresolved D. V shed 5 bases and J shed 1 base, with 7 bases lying between them. Germline V gene sequence: CDR1 KGHDR, CDR2 SFDVKD. The CDR3 covers 13 residues. The DNA of the CDR3 is TGTGCCACCAGTGCTAACAGGAACACTGAAGCTTTCTTT. Amino acid sequence: CATSANRNTEAFF.

The chain has TRBV21-1 and TRBJ2-7; the table gives TRBD2 as D, unverified against the DNA. TRBV21-1 is tagged as a pseudogene. The CDR3 is 16 amino acids. The CDR3 loop is CASSREGLEGSYEQYF. CDR3 bases: TGTGCCAGCAGCAGGGAGGGACTAGAGGGCTCCTACGAGCAGTACTTC.

The chain is built from TRBV28 and TRBJ2-7; weak D call: TRBD1 (5 bases). The CDR3 runs 12 residues. Germline V gene data show CDR1 as MDHEN and CDR2 as SYDVKM. The ends were cut back, 7 bases at V and 2 bases at J, with 9 bases in the middle. The CDR3 DNA reads TGTGCCAGCAAAACAGGTACCTACGAGCAGTACTTC. It encodes CASKTGTYEQYF.

J is TRBJ1-1 and V is TRBV9, with a tentative D call TRBD1 (5 bases). This CDR3 has 14 amino acids. V was cut by 1 base and J by 11 bases, with 18 bases left in between. Germline V gene data show CDR1 as SGDLS and CDR2 as YYNGEE. CDR3 in amino acids: CASSVPKIRGYAFF. The CDR3 bases are TGTGCCAGCAGCGTACCCAAAATAAGGGGATACGCTTTCTTT.